Given below is one TCR beta chain in context. Germline CDR1 and CDR2: SGHDT and YYEEEE. The CDR3 is 15 residues long. With 4 bases clipped from V and 4 bases from J, the junction kept 7 bases outside the gene matches. The data were obtained in a study of shared T cell receptors in the human thymus. This table comes from immunoSEQ multiplex PCR, and its TCRdb copy is limited to in-frame clones, with some not included. The sample records 450,000 to 650,000 clones, about 84% being singletons. The same data also went into a second study, on human thymus T cells. That report adds: Thymus tissue was removed during corrective cardiac surgery. Unrelated people showed highly overlapping thymic repertoires, related research reported.

The sequenced sample consisted of thymocytes. The sequence was obtained from a boy under three years old with a congenital heart defect. The chain is built from TRBV5-6 and TRBJ1-5, with 8 bases lining up with TRBD1. CDR3 sequence reads: CASSPGTGRNQPQHF. For the CDR3, the DNA is TGTGCCAGCAGCCCCGGGACAGGAAGAAATCAGCCCCAGCATTTT. Drawing the rest from reference TRBV5-6 and TRBJ1-5, the complete variable domain is DAGVTQSPTHLIKTRGQQVTLRCSPKSGHDTVSWYQQALGQGPQFIFQYYEEEERQRGNFPDRFSGHQFPNYSSELNVNALLLGDSALYLCASSPGTGRNQPQHFGDGTRLSIL.